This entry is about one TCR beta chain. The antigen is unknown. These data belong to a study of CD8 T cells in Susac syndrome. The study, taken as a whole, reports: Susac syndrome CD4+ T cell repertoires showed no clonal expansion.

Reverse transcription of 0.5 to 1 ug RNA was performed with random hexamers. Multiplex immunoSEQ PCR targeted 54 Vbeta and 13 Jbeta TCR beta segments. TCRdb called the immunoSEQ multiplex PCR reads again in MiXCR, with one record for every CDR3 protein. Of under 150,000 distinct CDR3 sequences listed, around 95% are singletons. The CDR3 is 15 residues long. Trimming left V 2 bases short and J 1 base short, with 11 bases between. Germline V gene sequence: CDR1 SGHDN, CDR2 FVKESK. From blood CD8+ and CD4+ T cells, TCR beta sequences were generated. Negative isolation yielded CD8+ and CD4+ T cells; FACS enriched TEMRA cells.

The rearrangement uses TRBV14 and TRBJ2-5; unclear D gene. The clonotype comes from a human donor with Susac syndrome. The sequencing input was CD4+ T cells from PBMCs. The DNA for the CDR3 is TGTGCCAGCAGCCAACGGTTCCAAATCCAAGAGACCCAGTACTTC. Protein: CASSQRFQIQETQYF.